What follows are 32 T cell receptor beta chains derived from one specimen sequenced in a study of T cell responses to AZD1222 COVID-19 vaccine. Produced via immunoSEQ multiplex PCR; TCRdb's table is partial and in-frame only. The table has 150,000 to 200,000 clones, 90% seen once; the top ten hold 2.5% to 3%. The sample was peripheral blood, taken on day 0 of AZD1222 vaccination. The receptors originated from an adult in good health.

The chain couples TRBV7-2 to TRBJ2-7; TRBD2 matches 7 bases. The trim removed 1 base at V and 3 bases at J, leaving 6 bases unmatched. The CDR3 is made up of 15 amino acids. From germline, CDR1 is SGHTA and CDR2 FQGNSA. The CDR3 DNA follows: TGTGCCAGCAGCTTAGAGGCGGGAGACCTCTACGAGCAGTACTTC. Translation: CASSLEAGDLYEQYF.

The chain combines TRBV21-1 with TRBJ2-7; the table's D call, TRBD1, was not checked against the DNA. TRBV21-1 is tagged as a pseudogene. The CDR3 extends over 13 amino acids. The CDR3 bases are TGTGCCAGCACCAATCATACAAAATACGAGCAGTACTTC. It codes for CASTNHTKYEQYF.

The gene calls are TRBV3-1 (or the pseudogene TRBV3-2) and TRBJ1-1, with a tentative D call TRBD1 (5 bases). The CDR3 totals 16 residues. The V end lost 2 bases, the J end lost 2 bases, and 15 bases lay between the germline ends. Germline CDR1 LGHDT, CDR2 YNNKEL (reference sequence). The CDR3 region has the DNA TGTGCCAGCAGCCAAACGGGGGGGAGGGCTAACACTGAAGCTTTCTTT. Encoded protein: CASSQTGGRANTEAFF.

The chain recombines TRBV7-8 with TRBJ2-7, with 8 nucleotides matching TRBD2. The V segment lost 2 bases and the J segment 2 bases; nucleotides outside the gene matches: 8. CDR3 size: 16 residues. The germline gives CDR1 SGHVS, CDR2 FQNEAQ. The CDR3 loop reads CASSLSASGGTYEQYF. In DNA form, the CDR3 reads TGTGCCAGCAGCTTATCGGCCAGCGGGGGTACCTACGAGCAGTACTTC.

This chain connects TRBV9 to TRBJ2-5; D is perhaps TRBD1 (5 bases). Germline-derived CDR1 and CDR2 are SGDLS and YYNGEE. CDR3 length: 12 residues. Trimming cost V 4 bases and J 11 bases, with 15 bases left between them. The CDR3 DNA follows: TGTGCCAGCAGCCCCCCCCAGGGCAGGCAGTACTTC. This encodes CASSPPQGRQYF.

J is TRBJ2-3 and V is TRBV5-1; TRBD2 matches 10 bases. Germline loops: CDR1 SGHRS, CDR2 YFSETQ. Trimming took 3 bases from V and 0 from J; bases not matched to a gene: 10. CDR3 length: 18 amino acids. The CDR3 bases are TGCGCCAGCAGCTGGACTAGCGGAAGCCTGACTAGCACAGATACGCAGTATTTT. This translates into CASSWTSGSLTSTDTQYF.

The chain couples TRBV27 to TRBJ2-1; 7 positions agree with TRBD2. V trimming: 5 bases; J trimming: 5 bases; junction bases outside the gene matches: 6. In germline, CDR1 is MNHEY, CDR2 SMNVEV (reference sequence). The CDR3 is 14 residues long. The CDR3: CASSKSGENNEQFF. CDR3 nucleotide sequence: TGTGCCAGCAGTAAAAGCGGGGAAAACAATGAGCAGTTCTTC.

This clone was counted only a few times. The chain uses TRBV4-1 and TRBJ1-3; D remains ambiguous. This CDR3 comprises 15 residues. Germline values: CDR1 MGHRA, CDR2 YSYEKL. V was pared by 2 bases and J by 4 bases, with 12 bases between. This CDR3 is CASSQRLGPGNTIYF. The CDR3 DNA is TGCGCCAGCAGCCAAAGACTCGGGCCAGGAAACACCATATATTTT.

The rearrangement links TRBV11-2 to TRBJ1-1; no definite D call. Germline values: CDR1 SGHAT, CDR2 FQNNGV. Trimming removed 3 bases from V and 0 bases from J, with 8 bases in between. This CDR3 contains 14 residues. The CDR3 DNA follows: TGTGCCAGCAGCTTCCCTACATTGAACACTGAAGCTTTCTTT. It translates to CASSFPTLNTEAFF.

This CDR3 is CASSPPSYEQYF. The CDR3 DNA sequence: TGTGCCAGCAGTCCCCCTTCCTACGAGCAGTACTTC. The V call is TRBV6-5, the J call TRBJ2-7; D gene ambiguous. With 5 bases removed from V and 1 base from J, the gap between germline ends came to 6 bases. The CDR3 spans 12 residues. Germline CDR1 reads MNHEY; CDR2 reads SVGAGI.

This sequence joins TRBV18 and TRBJ1-6, with TRBD1 matching over 7 bases. Trimming at V came to 1 base and at J to 3 bases, leaving 6 bases not matched to a gene. The CDR3 runs to 17 residues. Per germline, CDR1 KGHSH and CDR2 LQKENI. The DNA for the CDR3 is TGTGCCAGCTCACCACGGACAGGAAGCCTCTATAATTCACCCCTCCACTTT. It translates to CASSPRTGSLYNSPLHF.

V and J are TRBV29-1 and TRBJ1-2; D is perhaps TRBD1 (5 bases). Trimming took 4 bases from V and 7 from J, leaving 13 bases between them. CDR3 size: 12 residues. Germline V CDR1 and CDR2: SQVTM, ANQGSEA. The CDR3 loop reads CSVVGRVFGYTF. In nucleotides, the CDR3 is TGCAGCGTTGTGGGCAGGGTTTTTGGCTACACCTTC.

The rearrangement joins TRBV5-4 to TRBJ1-2; the match to TRBD1 covers 7 bases. V dropped 0 bases and J dropped 4; count of bases not matched to a gene: 6. The CDR3 is 15 amino acids. Germline V CDR1 and CDR2: SGHNT, YYREEE (reference sequence). The CDR3 region has the DNA TGTGCCAGCAGCTTGGGCGCTGGGACAGTCTATGGCTACACCTTC. Amino acid sequence: CASSLGAGTVYGYTF.

This chain joins TRBV5-1 and TRBJ2-1, with TRBD2 matching 11 bases. The CDR3 sequence is 16 residues long. V dropped 3 bases and J dropped 6; count of bases not matched to a gene: 8. Germline loops: CDR1 SGHRS, CDR2 YFSETQ. The CDR3 sequence: CASSSSLAGGFNEQFF. CDR3 DNA sequence: TGCGCCAGCAGCTCCAGTCTAGCGGGGGGCTTCAATGAGCAGTTCTTC.

The chain links TRBV7-3 to TRBJ2-7; D is perhaps TRBD1 (5 bases). Per the germline V gene, CDR1 is SGHTA and CDR2 is FQGTGA. This CDR3 region has 15 residues. V dropped 2 bases and J dropped 2 bases, with 13 bases sitting between them. CDR3 DNA sequence: TGTGCCAGCAGCTTATCGCGGACAAAGACCTACGAGCAGTACTTC. It codes for CASSLSRTKTYEQYF.

The CDR3 DNA sequence: TGTGCCAGCAGCCTCCTTGGATACGAGCAGTACTTC. This codes for CASSLLGYEQYF. This chain links TRBV7-2 with TRBJ2-7, with D uncertain. The germline gives CDR1 SGHTA, CDR2 FQGNSA. The V and J ends lost 5 bases and 4 bases respectively, with 9 bases between them. This CDR3 contains 12 residues.

The V gene is TRBV10-3, the J gene TRBJ1-1; 10 bases line up with TRBD1. The V and J ends lost 8 bases and 4 bases, in that order; junction bases with no gene match: 7. The CDR3 contains 14 residues. The germline V gene encodes CDR1 ENHRY and CDR2 SYGVKD. The CDR3: CAIQDRGRTTEAFF. CDR3 nucleotide sequence: TGTGCCATCCAAGACAGGGGGCGGACCACTGAAGCTTTCTTT.

The rearrangement joins TRBV6-2 or TRBV6-3 to TRBJ1-2; possible D gene TRBD1, 5 bases. Germline loops: CDR1 MNHEY, CDR2 SVGEGT. The germline V and J ends were trimmed by 5 bases and 0 bases, with 16 bases remaining between them. CDR3 length equals 16 residues. The CDR3 DNA reads TGTGCCAGCAGTCGTACGGGAGGGGAGGCTAACTATGGCTACACCTTC. Translated: CASSRTGGEANYGYTF.

The chain combines TRBV19 with TRBJ2-2; 9 bases fit TRBD2. This CDR3 is 15 amino acids long. J gave up 4 bases and V 6 bases, and 6 bases lay outside the gene matches. Germline V gives CDR1 LNHDA, CDR2 SQIVND (reference sequence). The DNA of the CDR3 is TGTGCCAGTAGACATAGCGGGGGCGGCACCGGGGAGCTGTTTTTT. Its translation is CASRHSGGGTGELFF.

The chain combines TRBV4-2 with TRBJ2-1; 9 bases fit TRBD2. J gave up 2 bases and V 1 base, and 3 bases lay outside the gene matches. The CDR3 is made up of 16 amino acids. The V gene's germline CDR1 is LGHNA and CDR2 YNFKEQ. CDR3 protein: CASSQVSGGAYNEQFF. The DNA of the CDR3 is TGTGCCAGCAGCCAAGTTAGCGGGGGCGCCTACAATGAGCAGTTCTTC.

The rearrangement links TRBV7-3 to TRBJ2-5; TRBD2 agrees at 13 bases. V was pared by 5 bases and J by 5 bases, with 5 bases of the junction left unmatched. The CDR3 covers 15 residues. CDR1 and CDR2 from the germline V gene are SGHTA and FQGTGA. In nucleotides, the CDR3 is TGTGCCAGCAGCCACGGACTAGCGGGGGTTGAGACCCAGTACTTC. Protein product: CASSHGLAGVETQYF. The entire variable domain, with the rest obtained from reference TRBV7-3 and TRBJ2-5, is as follows: GAGVSQTPSNKVTEKGKYVELRCDPISGHTALYWYRQSLGQGPEFLIYFQGTGAADDSGLPNDRFFAVRPEGSVSTLKIQRTERGDSAVYLCASSHGLAGVETQYFGPGTRLLVL.

This chain joins TRBV7-2 and TRBJ2-5; 7 bases match TRBD2. V shed 4 bases, J shed 7 bases, and the junction held 9 bases outside the gene matches. The CDR3 covers 14 residues. Germline loops: CDR1 SGHTA, CDR2 FQGNSA. The CDR3, as DNA: TGTGCCAGCAGCTCCGGACGGACGGGAGGGACCCAGTACTTC. This translates into CASSSGRTGGTQYF.

This clone has just one count. The rearrangement links TRBV5-1 to TRBJ2-2; no clear D gene. The CDR3 consists of 15 residues. Germline V gene sequence: CDR1 SGHRS, CDR2 YFSETQ. With 4 bases removed from V and 0 bases from J, the gap between germline ends came to 10 bases. In DNA form, the CDR3 reads TGCGCCAGCAGCCCAGGACGGCCGAACACCGGGGAGCTGTTTTTT. Translating it yields CASSPGRPNTGELFF. Together with reference TRBV5-1 and TRBJ2-2, the CDR3 gives the full variable domain: KAGVTQTPRYLIKTRGQQVTLSCSPISGHRSVSWYQQTPGQGLQFLFEYFSETQRNKGNFPGRFSGRQFSNSRSEMNVSTLELGDSALYLCASSPGRPNTGELFFGEGSRLTVL.

The sample holds a few counts of this clone. V usage is TRBV5-4 and J usage is TRBJ1-1; 7 nucleotides agree with TRBD1. The J segment lost 3 bases and the V segment lost 6 bases, leaving 11 bases of the junction unmatched. CDR1 SGHNT and CDR2 YYREEE come from the germline V gene (reference sequence). CDR3 size: 15 residues. CDR3 residues: CASTRGWIGDTEAFF. The DNA for the CDR3 is TGTGCCAGCACCAGGGGGTGGATAGGGGACACTGAAGCTTTCTTT. Full variable domain (outside the CDR3, taken from reference TRBV5-4 and TRBJ1-1): ETGVTQSPTHLIKTRGQQVTLRCSSQSGHNTVSWYQQALGQGPQFIFQYYREEENGRGNFPPRFSGLQFPNYSSELNVNALELDDSALYLCASTRGWIGDTEAFFGQGTRLTVV.

The rearrangement links TRBV7-2 to TRBJ1-5; D remains unclear. The CDR3 runs 15 residues. Germline lookup yields CDR1 SGHTA and CDR2 FQGNSA. Between the trimmed V and J ends, which lost 3 bases and 1 base, there was a span of 10 bases. CDR3 sequence reads: CASSFSDQSNQPQHF. CDR3 nucleotides: TGTGCCAGCAGCTTCTCAGACCAGAGCAATCAGCCCCAGCATTTT. The full variable domain, in which reference TRBV7-2 and TRBJ1-5 provide the parts outside the CDR3, is GAGVSQSPSNKVTEKGKDVELRCDPISGHTALYWYRQSLGQGLEFLIYFQGNSAPDKSGLPSDRFSAERTGGSVSTLTIQRTQQEDSAVYLCASSFSDQSNQPQHFGDGTRLSIL.

The genes are TRBV14 and TRBJ1-2, with D unresolved. Between the trimmed V and J ends, which lost 1 base and 4 bases, there was a span of 7 bases. The germline gives CDR1 SGHDN, CDR2 FVKESK. CDR3 length: 13 residues. The CDR3 protein is CASSQVPGYGYTF. CDR3 in DNA: TGTGCCAGCAGCCAAGTTCCCGGCTATGGCTACACCTTC.

The chain links TRBV10-3 to TRBJ2-5, with 10 bases identical to TRBD2. Trimming cost V 0 bases and J 6 bases; bases outside gene matches: 13. CDR3 length equals 18 residues. The germline CDR1 and CDR2 sequences are ENHRY and SYGVKD. This chain's CDR3 is CAISESRGSGGPGKTQYF. The CDR3 coding sequence is TGTGCCATCAGTGAGTCGAGGGGTAGCGGGGGGCCCGGGAAGACCCAGTACTTC.

The chain uses TRBV12-3 or TRBV12-4 and TRBJ1-6; D perhaps matches TRBD1 (6 bases). This CDR3 is 13 amino acids long. Trimming pared 10 bases from V and 9 bases from J, leaving 16 bases between. Here the CDR3 reads CATTLGGASPLHF. CDR3 in DNA: TGTGCCACTACGTTAGGGGGTGCTTCACCCCTCCACTTT.

J is TRBJ2-1 and V is TRBV10-3, with 10 bases identical to TRBD1. Germline CDR1 reads ENHRY; CDR2 reads SYGVKD. The CDR3 is 13 amino acids. V lost 8 bases and J lost 7; bases outside the gene matches: 5. CDR3 protein: CAIGGQGINEQFF. CDR3 bases: TGTGCCATCGGGGGACAGGGGATAAATGAGCAGTTCTTC.

This clone appeared a single time. The chain is built from TRBV5-4 and TRBJ1-2, with 7 positions matching TRBD1. CDR1 SGHNT and CDR2 YYREEE come from the germline V gene (reference sequence). This CDR3 is 14 amino acids long. V lost 4 bases, J lost 7 bases, and 10 bases stayed unmatched. The CDR3 spells CASSTPGGSIGYTF. CDR3 nucleotides: TGTGCCAGCAGCACTCCAGGGGGTAGTATTGGCTACACCTTC.

The chain has TRBV25-1 and TRBJ2-4; 8 bases agree with TRBD2. The germline V gene encodes CDR1 MGHDK and CDR2 SYGVNS. The CDR3 is 15 amino acids. After removal of 6 bases from V and 2 bases from J, the junction contained 6 bases not matched to a gene. The CDR3 DNA reads as TGTGCCAGCAGCCCCGGGGGGGGGCCCAAAAACATTCAGTACTTC. Its protein product is CASSPGGGPKNIQYF. The full variable domain, its missing parts supplied by reference TRBV25-1 and TRBJ2-4, is EADIYQTPRYLVIGTGKKITLECSQTMGHDKMYWYQQDPGMELHLIHYSYGVNSTEKGDLSSESTVSRIRTEHFPLTLESARPSHTSQYLCASSPGGGPKNIQYFGAGTRLSVL.

The CDR3 bases are TGTGCCAGCAGCTCGACAGGGTCCTACGAGCAGTACTTC. Translating it yields CASSSTGSYEQYF. The genes are TRBV7-9 and TRBJ2-7, with 7 bases that match TRBD1. From germline, CDR1 is SEHNR and CDR2 FQNEAQ (reference sequence). CDR3 size: 13 residues. With 4 bases clipped from V and 1 base from J, the junction kept 1 base outside the gene matches.